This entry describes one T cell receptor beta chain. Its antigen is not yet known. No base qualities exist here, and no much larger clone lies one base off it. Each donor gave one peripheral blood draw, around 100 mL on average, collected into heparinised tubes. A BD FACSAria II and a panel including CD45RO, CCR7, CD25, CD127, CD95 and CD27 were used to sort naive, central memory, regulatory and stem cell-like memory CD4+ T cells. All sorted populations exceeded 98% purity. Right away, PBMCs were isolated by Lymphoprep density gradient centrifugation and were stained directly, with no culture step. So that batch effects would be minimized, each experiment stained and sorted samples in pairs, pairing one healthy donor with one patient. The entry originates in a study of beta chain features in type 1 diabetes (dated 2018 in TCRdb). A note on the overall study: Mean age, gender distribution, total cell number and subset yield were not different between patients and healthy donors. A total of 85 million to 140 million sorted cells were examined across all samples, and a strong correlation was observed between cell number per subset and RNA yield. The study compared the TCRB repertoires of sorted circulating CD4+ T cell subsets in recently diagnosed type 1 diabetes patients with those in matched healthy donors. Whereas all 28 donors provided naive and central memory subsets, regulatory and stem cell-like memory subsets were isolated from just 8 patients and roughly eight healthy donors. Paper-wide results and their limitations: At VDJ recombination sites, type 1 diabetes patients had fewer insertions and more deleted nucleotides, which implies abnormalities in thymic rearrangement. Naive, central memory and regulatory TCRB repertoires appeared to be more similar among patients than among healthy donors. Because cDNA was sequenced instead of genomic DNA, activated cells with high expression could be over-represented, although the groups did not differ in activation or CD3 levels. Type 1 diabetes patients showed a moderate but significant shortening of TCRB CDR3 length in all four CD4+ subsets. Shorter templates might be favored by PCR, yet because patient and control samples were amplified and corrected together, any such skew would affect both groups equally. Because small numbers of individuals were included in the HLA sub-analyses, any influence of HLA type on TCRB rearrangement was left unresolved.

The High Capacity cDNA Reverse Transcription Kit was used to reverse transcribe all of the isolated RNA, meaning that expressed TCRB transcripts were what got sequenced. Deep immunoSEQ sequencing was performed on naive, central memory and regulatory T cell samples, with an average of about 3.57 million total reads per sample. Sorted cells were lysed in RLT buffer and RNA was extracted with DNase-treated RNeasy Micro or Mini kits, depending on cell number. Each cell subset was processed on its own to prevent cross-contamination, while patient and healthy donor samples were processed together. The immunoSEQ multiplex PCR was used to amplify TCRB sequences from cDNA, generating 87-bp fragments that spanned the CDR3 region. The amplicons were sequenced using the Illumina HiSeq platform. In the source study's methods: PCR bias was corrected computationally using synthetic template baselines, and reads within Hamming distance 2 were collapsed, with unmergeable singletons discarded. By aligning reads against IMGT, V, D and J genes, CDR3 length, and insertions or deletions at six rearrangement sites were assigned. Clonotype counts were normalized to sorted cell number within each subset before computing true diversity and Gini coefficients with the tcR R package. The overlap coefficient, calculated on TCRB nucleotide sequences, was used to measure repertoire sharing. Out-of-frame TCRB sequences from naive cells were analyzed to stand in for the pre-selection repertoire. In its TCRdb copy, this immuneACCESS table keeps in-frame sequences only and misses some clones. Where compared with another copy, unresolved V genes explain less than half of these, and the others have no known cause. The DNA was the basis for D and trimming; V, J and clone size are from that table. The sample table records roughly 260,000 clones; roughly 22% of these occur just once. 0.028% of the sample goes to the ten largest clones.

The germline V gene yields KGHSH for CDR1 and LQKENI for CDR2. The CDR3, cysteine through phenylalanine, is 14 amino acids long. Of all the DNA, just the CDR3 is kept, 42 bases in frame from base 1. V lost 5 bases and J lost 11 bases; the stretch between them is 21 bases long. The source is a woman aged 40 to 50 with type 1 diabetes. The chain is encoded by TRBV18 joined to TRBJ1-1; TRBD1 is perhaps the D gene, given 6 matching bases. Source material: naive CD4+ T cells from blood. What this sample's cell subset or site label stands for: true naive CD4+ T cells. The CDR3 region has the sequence CASSSERGGMDAFF. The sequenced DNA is TGTGCCAGCTCATCGGAGAGAGGGGGAATGGACGCTTTCTTT.